These 16 T cell receptor beta chains came from one sample sequenced in a study of blood T cell repertoires in COVID-19. Measured with immunoSEQ multiplex PCR; TCRdb has only the in-frame clones, and not every one. The top ten clones hold under 4% of a sample with about 370,000 clones, about 90% of them seen once. The sequenced material came from peripheral blood. These receptors came from a woman in her thirties with COVID-19, enrolled during active disease.

The rearrangement links TRBV2 to TRBJ2-1; 11 bases are a match to TRBD2. V shed 6 bases, J shed 5 bases, and the junction held 12 bases outside the gene matches. The CDR3 length is 17 residues. The germline CDR1 and CDR2 sequences are SNHLY and FYNNEI. CDR3 nucleotides: TGTGCCAGCAGGAGAGAGAGGGCTAGCGGGGGGAACAATGAGCAGTTCTTC. This translates into CASRRERASGGNNEQFF.

The chain couples TRBV13 to TRBJ1-2; D is unresolved. CDR3 length: 12 amino acids. Trimming took off 3 bases at V and 3 bases at J, with 5 bases between the two ends. CDR1 PRHDT and CDR2 FYEKMQ come from the germline V gene (reference sequence). CDR3 residues: CASSFADYGYTF. DNA of the CDR3: TGTGCCAGCAGCTTCGCAGACTATGGCTACACCTTC.

The chain couples TRBV12-5 to TRBJ2-7, with 10 bases that match TRBD2. J lost 6 bases, V lost 1 base, and 0 bases had no gene match. The germline gives CDR1 LGHNT, CDR2 FRNRAP. This CDR3 has 13 residues. This CDR3 reads CASGLERGGEQYV. CDR3 sequence (DNA): TGTGCTAGTGGTTTGGAGCGGGGGGGCGAGCAGTACGTC.

The chain uses TRBV5-1 and TRBJ2-1; the match to TRBD1 covers 8 bases. The CDR3 has 16 residues. V lost 3 bases to trimming and J lost 5 bases; unmatched junction nucleotides: 10. Germline V gives CDR1 SGHRS, CDR2 YFSETQ. This CDR3 is CASSSQTGAHHNEQFF. CDR3 coding DNA: TGCGCCAGCAGCTCGCAGACAGGGGCCCATCACAATGAGCAGTTCTTC.

The chain has TRBV2 and TRBJ2-1; TRBD2 aligns across 12 bases. This CDR3 has 20 residues. V dropped 7 bases and J dropped 7; count of bases not matched to a gene: 23. Per the germline V gene, CDR1 is SNHLY and CDR2 is FYNNEI. The CDR3 loop reads CASTRGSPTSGSGLGNEQFF. Written as DNA, the CDR3 is TGTGCCAGCACCCGAGGGTCTCCGACTAGCGGGAGCGGTTTGGGGAATGAGCAGTTCTTC.

This clone was picked up one time. CDR3: CASSPPIRTGPYGYTF. CDR3 in DNA: TGTGCCAGCTCACCACCGATCAGGACAGGCCCCTATGGCTACACCTTC. This chain joins TRBV18 and TRBJ1-2, with 7 bases aligning to TRBD1. After removal of 0 bases from V and 4 bases from J, the junction contained 8 bases not matched to a gene. Germline V gene data show CDR1 as KGHSH and CDR2 as LQKENI. This CDR3 region has 16 residues.

This clone was seen more than once but under ten times. This rearrangement joins TRBV12-5 to TRBJ2-1; a weak D match, TRBD1 (5 bases). V lost 2 bases and J lost 10, with 12 bases in between. There are 13 residues in the CDR3. CDR1 and CDR2 (germline): LGHNT, FRNRAP. This chain's CDR3 is CASGLRGRQEQFF. In nucleotides, the CDR3 is TGTGCTAGTGGTTTGAGGGGCAGGCAAGAGCAGTTCTTC.

The V gene is TRBV7-2, the J gene TRBJ2-7; the match to TRBD1 covers 10 bases. This CDR3 region has 14 residues. Germline loops: CDR1 SGHTA, CDR2 FQGNSA. The V gene end was trimmed by 5 bases and the J gene end by 3 bases; junction bases not matched to a gene: 4. The CDR3 nucleotides are TGTGCCAGCAGCCGGGACAGGGGTGACTACGAGCAGTACTTC. It yields the protein CASSRDRGDYEQYF.

As regards this clone: This same CDR3 is encoded by further DNA sequences in the sample. CDR3 protein: CSVEGQTDTQYF. CDR3 bases: TGCAGCGTTGAAGGGCAGACAGATACGCAGTATTTT. The chain employs TRBV29-1 and TRBJ2-3; D is ambiguous. The CDR3 contains 12 residues. Germline CDR1 is SQVTM and CDR2 is ANQGSEA. Trimming shortened V by 1 base and J by 3 bases, and 5 bases separated the two germline ends.

The CDR3 sequence: CASSYSFSGKEKLFF. DNA for the CDR3: TGTGCCAGCAGTTACTCGTTCTCGGGTAAAGAAAAACTGTTTTTT. This chain links TRBV6-5 with TRBJ1-4; the D is unclear. V was clipped by 0 bases and J by 8 bases, with 13 bases between them. This CDR3 is built from 15 residues. CDR1 and CDR2 (germline): MNHEY, SVGAGI.

V is TRBV4-2 and J is TRBJ2-5; D possibly corresponds to TRBD1 (6 bases). Per germline, CDR1 LGHNA and CDR2 YNFKEQ. V lost 1 base and J 4 bases, leaving 16 bases between the germline ends. The CDR3 runs to 16 residues. Here the CDR3 DNA reads TGTGCCAGCAGCCAAGCCCAGGGGAGAGAAGGAGAGACCCAGTACTTC. The encoded protein is CASSQAQGREGETQYF.

This chain links TRBV29-1 with TRBJ1-2; maybe TRBD1 (5 bases). This CDR3 is built from 14 residues. With 7 bases removed from V and 4 bases from J, the gap between germline ends came to 19 bases. In germline, CDR1 is SQVTM, CDR2 ANQGSEA. The CDR3 DNA sequence: TGCAGCGCCGAGGCTGCGGGGGTAGGCTATGGCTACACCTTC. This encodes CSAEAAGVGYGYTF.

This chain uses TRBV19 with TRBJ1-2; D remains unclear. Germline CDR1 LNHDA, CDR2 SQIVND (reference sequence). The CDR3 extends over 15 amino acids. V dropped 0 bases and J dropped 2 bases, with 10 bases sitting between them. The CDR3, as DNA: TGTGCCAGTAGTATAGAACCACGGGGAAACTATGGCTACACCTTC. Its translation is CASSIEPRGNYGYTF.

V is TRBV30 and J is TRBJ2-7; D perhaps matches TRBD1 (6 bases). The V end lost 5 bases, the J end lost 7 bases, and 15 bases lay between the germline ends. The CDR3 spans 12 residues. The germline gives CDR1 GTSNPN, CDR2 SVGIG (reference sequence). CDR3 in DNA: TGTGCCTGGGGGACACCTACTCGGGAGCAGTACGTC. Protein: CAWGTPTREQYV.

The chain has TRBV11-2 and TRBJ2-3; 8 nucleotides align to TRBD2. The CDR3 runs to 14 residues. V was pared by 5 bases and J by 2 bases, with 3 bases of the junction left unmatched. Germline V gene sequence: CDR1 SGHAT, CDR2 FQNNGV. The CDR3, as DNA: TGTGCCAGCAGCCGTAGCGGGGCCACAGATACGCAGTATTTT. Its translation: CASSRSGATDTQYF.

The rearrangement joins TRBV11-2 to TRBJ1-2; a weak D match, TRBD1 (5 bases). The ends were cut back, 1 base at V and 7 bases at J, with 16 bases in the middle. Per the germline V gene, CDR1 is SGHAT and CDR2 is FQNNGV. This CDR3 is 15 amino acids long. The CDR3 loop reads CASSLGGRVVGGYTF. The CDR3 nucleotides are TGTGCCAGCAGCTTAGGGGGCAGGGTAGTAGGTGGCTACACCTTC. Variable domain in full (rest from reference TRBV11-2 and TRBJ1-2): EAGVAQSPRYKIIEKRQSVAFWCNPISGHATLYWYQQILGQGPKLLIQFQNNGVVDDSQLPKDRFSAERLKGVDSTLKIQPAKLEDSAVYLCASSLGGRVVGGYTFGSGTRLTVV.